This TCR beta chain was observed in a study of early T cells in non-severe SARS-CoV-2 infection. Background on the study: Sequencing input comprised bulk RNA from unsorted whole blood; chain pairing was not available. General observations from the study: The matching step, a VDJdb search, favored anti-spike CD8 responses and missed private and CD4 specificities.

Germline-derived CDR1 and CDR2 are LGHNA and YSLEER. The CDR3 consists of 14 residues. With 0 bases removed from V and 8 bases from J, the gap between germline ends came to 13 bases. This clonotype was seen only a few times. Antigen unknown. From the 5' RACE reads, TCRdb called clonotypes with MiXCR, one entry per CDR3 protein. The sample shows approximately 65,000 distinct CDR3 sequences, roughly 15% of them seen only once. The sequence was obtained from an adult who was a healthcare worker with PCR-confirmed SARS-CoV-2 infection or an uninfected control (not recorded which). The chain is built from TRBV4-3 and TRBJ1-2, with a tentative D call TRBD1 (6 bases). What was sequenced was whole blood. This chain's CDR3 is CASSQDQGLYGYTF. The CDR3 DNA is TGCGCCAGCAGCCAAGATCAGGGGCTCTACGGCTACACCTTC.